This T cell receptor beta chain came from a study of CD8+CD57+ T cells in acquired aplastic anemia. Study-wide background: Sorted CD4+ and CD8+ cells gave an average of about 3 ug of DNA.

All sequencing subjects had displayed CD8+CD57+ cell expansion on flow cytometry. The patients all had a severe acquired aplastic anemia diagnosis. Whole-study results and caveats: Between patients and controls, CD8+ Simpson's diversity did not vary significantly. Both patients and controls carried the same twenty-nine CD8+ CDR3 sequences.

Notes on this clonotype: What it binds is unknown.

CDR1 LNHDA and CDR2 SQIVND come from the germline V gene (reference sequence). The CDR3 is made up of 13 amino acids. The V end lost 3 bases, the J end lost 3 bases, and 8 bases lay between the germline ends. Investigators profiled TCR beta VDJ and CDR3 from genomic DNA template. From the reads, TCRdb called clonotypes with MiXCR, one entry per CDR3 protein. The repertoire includes under 200,000 distinct CDR3 sequences, 45% to 55% of them detected once, and 2.5% to 3.5% sits in the top ten. V usage is TRBV19 and J usage is TRBJ1-1; D is possibly TRBD1 (5 bases). The sample consisted of sorted CD4+, CD8+, or CD8+CD57+ T cells (not recorded which) from PBMCs. This receptor was taken from a human donor with aplastic anemia. The CDR3 loop is CASSIQGDTEAFF. CDR3 in DNA: TGTGCCAGTAGTATTCAAGGGGACACTGAAGCTTTCTTT.